One and the same sample provided the 18 T cell receptor beta chains below, sequenced in a study of molecular identifiers for immune sequencing clone quantification. MiXCR, applied by TCRdb to the PCR reads, yields one record per CDR3 protein. Here the sample spans about 630,000 distinct CDR3 sequences, approximately 24% being singletons. Sequencing was performed on naive CD8+ T cells from blood, with Jurkat cell RNA spiked in. Subset indicated: FACS-sorted CD8+CD4-CCR7+CD45RA+ naive T cells. These receptors all come from a human donor in good health. Some libraries in this study had Jurkat cell RNA spiked in.

As to this clonotype: As the CDR3 is not closed by the conserved phenylalanine or tryptophan, this likely results from a read error. The chain joins TRBV5-6 to TRBJ1-3, with a possible D match to TRBD1 (5 bases). The CDR3 covers 15 residues. Trimming pared 0 bases from V and 1 base from J, leaving 8 bases between. The germline gives CDR1 SGHDT, CDR2 YYEEEE. CDR3 nucleotide sequence: TGTGCCAGCAGCTTGGCGGGGGTTTCTGGAAACACCATATATTCT. Translation: CASSLAGVSGNTIYS.

On this clonotype: A single base separates this from a much larger clone, so it may be a read error. The V and J genes are TRBV4-3 and TRBJ2-1; 8 positions agree with TRBD2. V was clipped by 3 bases and J by 5 bases; unmatched bases: 9. The CDR3 runs 16 residues. In germline, CDR1 is LGHNA, CDR2 YSLEER. The CDR3 nucleotides are TGCGCCAGCAGCCACATACTAGCGGCAGTTAACAATGAGCAGTTCTTC. It yields the protein CASSHILAAVNNEQFF.

The chain uses TRBV13 and TRBJ2-1; 8 bases match TRBD1. The CDR3 runs 14 residues. J gave up 5 bases and V 6 bases, and 6 bases lay outside the gene matches. Germline V gives CDR1 PRHDT, CDR2 FYEKMQ (reference sequence). This chain's CDR3 is CASRTGTGHNEQFF. CDR3 coding DNA: TGTGCCAGCAGGACCGGGACAGGACACAATGAGCAGTTCTTC.

This clonotype appeared once. One end of the junction fails to match germline, which may point to a read error. The chain recombines TRBV2 with TRBJ1-5; possible D gene TRBD1, 6 bases. This CDR3 region has 18 residues. Germline-derived CDR1 and CDR2 are SNHLY and FYNNEI. In nucleotides, the CDR3 is TGTGCCGGCAGTGGGGAGGTATCGGGGGCATTTGGCAATCAGCCCCAGCATTTT. This gives the protein CAGSGEVSGAFGNQPQHF.

This clonotype came up many times. The chain uses TRBV29-1 and TRBJ1-2; D is undetermined. Trimming removed 1 base from V and 3 bases from J, with 3 bases in between. The CDR3 runs 11 residues. Per the germline V gene, CDR1 is SQVTM and CDR2 is ANQGSEA. The DNA for the CDR3 is TGCAGCGTTGAAGCTGACTATGGCTACACCTTC. It encodes CSVEADYGYTF.

This clonotype occurred many times. The V call is TRBV12-3 or TRBV12-4, the J call TRBJ2-2; D is uncertain. The V and J ends lost 7 bases and 4 bases respectively, with 4 bases between them. The CDR3 totals 11 residues. This CDR3 is CASTFTGELFF. Here the CDR3 DNA reads TGTGCCAGCACCTTCACCGGGGAGCTGTTTTTT.

This clonotype has ten or more counts. The chain uses TRBV7-9 and TRBJ2-1; 8 bases map to TRBD2. The V gene's germline CDR1 is SEHNR and CDR2 FQNEAQ (reference sequence). This CDR3 comprises 15 residues. V lost 5 bases and J lost 2; bases outside the gene matches: 5. The CDR3 sequence: CASSTSGGPYNEQFF. CDR3 DNA: TGTGCCAGCAGCACGAGCGGGGGACCCTACAATGAGCAGTTCTTC.

This clonotype was recorded many times. This chain joins TRBV4-2 and TRBJ2-7; D call uncertain. Per the germline V gene, CDR1 is LGHNA and CDR2 is YNFKEQ. The length of the CDR3 is 15 residues. The ends were cut back, 0 bases at V and 2 bases at J, with 11 bases in the middle. CDR3 residues: CASSQEGHSTYEQYF. The CDR3 region has the DNA TGTGCCAGCAGCCAAGAAGGGCACTCCACCTACGAGCAGTACTTC.

In this sample, this clonotype turned up a few times. J is TRBJ2-2 and V is TRBV7-9, with D possibly matching TRBD1 (6 bases). The CDR3 spans 15 residues. The V gene's germline CDR1 is SEHNR and CDR2 FQNEAQ (reference sequence). V lost 4 bases and J lost 1, with 10 bases in between. This CDR3 is CASSSKDRNTGELFF. The CDR3 nucleotides read TGTGCCAGCAGCTCCAAGGACAGGAACACCGGGGAGCTGTTTTTT. The full variable domain, its missing parts supplied by reference TRBV7-9 and TRBJ2-2, is DTGVSQNPRHKITKRGQNVTFRCDPISEHNRLYWYRQTLGQGPEFLTYFQNEAQLEKSRLLSDRFSAERPKGSFSTLEIQRTEQGDSAMYLCASSSKDRNTGELFFGEGSRLTVL.

The J gene is TRBJ2-1, the V gene TRBV27; possible D gene TRBD2, 6 bases. V was pared by 0 bases and J by 3 bases, with 12 bases between. The CDR3 loop spans 16 amino acids. Germline loops: CDR1 MNHEY, CDR2 SMNVEV (reference sequence). The CDR3 nucleotides read TGTGCCAGCAGTTTATCGTCACTAGCTCTCTACAATGAGCAGTTCTTC. This translates into CASSLSSLALYNEQFF.

About this clonotype: This clone may be a read error of a much larger clone one base away. V is TRBV5-3 and J is TRBJ2-7; 8 bases are a match to TRBD1. TRBV5-3 carries the ORF label, with uncertain function. The CDR3 spans 16 residues. For the CDR3, the DNA is TGTGACAGCAGCCCCCAGTCGGGACAGGCCGCCTACGAGCAGTACTTC. Protein: CDSSPQSGQAAYEQYF.

Turning to this clonotype: A read error may explain this, as a much larger clone is one base away. This chain links TRBV20-1 with TRBJ2-7; D remains unclear. CDR1 DFQATT and CDR2 SNEGSKA come from the germline V gene (reference sequence). CDR3 length: 13 amino acids. CDR3 DNA: TGCGGTGCTACCGGGTCTAGCTCCTACGAGCAGTACTTC. This encodes CGATGSSSYEQYF.

The chain employs TRBV20-1 and TRBJ2-2; 7 positions match TRBD1. The CDR3 contains 13 residues. Trimming at V came to 3 bases and at J to 3 bases, leaving 1 base not matched to a gene. Germline V gene lookup returns CDR1 DFQATT and CDR2 SNEGSKA (reference sequence). The CDR3 loop is CSARDRHTGELFF. In nucleotides, the CDR3 is TGCAGTGCTAGGGACAGGCACACCGGGGAGCTGTTTTTT.

This clonotype was counted at least ten times. The V gene is TRBV9, the J gene TRBJ1-2; D uncertain. The V and J ends lost 4 bases and 4 bases respectively, with 11 bases between them. The germline CDR1 and CDR2 sequences are SGDLS and YYNGEE. CDR3 size: 13 residues. The DNA for the CDR3 is TGTGCCAGCAGCCCATTGGAGGGCTATGGCTACACCTTC. This gives the protein CASSPLEGYGYTF.

As regards this clonotype: An end of the junction does not agree with germline; a read error may underlie this. The V call is TRBV14, the J call TRBJ2-1; 7 bases are a match to TRBD1. CDR1 SGHDN and CDR2 FVKESK come from the germline V gene. This CDR3 has 16 residues. The CDR3 DNA reads as TGTGCGAGCAGCAGGTTGGATGGACAGGTGCTGAATGAGCAGTTCTTC. This codes for CASSRLDGQVLNEQFF.

This clonotype was detected many times. J is TRBJ1-5 and V is TRBV27; D is ambiguous. The length of the CDR3 is 17 residues. Trimming left V 0 bases short and J 0 bases short, with 12 bases between. Germline V gene data show CDR1 as MNHEY and CDR2 as SMNVEV (reference sequence). Here the CDR3 reads CASSLSSAGNSNQPQHF. CDR3 bases: TGTGCCAGCAGTTTATCAAGCGCGGGAAATAGCAATCAGCCCCAGCATTTT.

CDR3 region: CASSRDSPPPYEQYV. CDR3 DNA: TGTGCCAGTAGCCGGGACTCACCTCCGCCCTACGAGCAGTACGTC. The chain carries TRBV19 and TRBJ2-7; the D gene is possibly TRBD2 (6 bases). Trimming pared 6 bases from V and 2 bases from J, leaving 17 bases between. This CDR3 spans 15 amino acids. CDR1 and CDR2 (germline): LNHDA, SQIVND (reference sequence).

The chain carries TRBV6-2 or TRBV6-3 and TRBJ2-7; 13 positions agree with TRBD2. Germline V gives CDR1 MNHEY, CDR2 SVGEGT. The CDR3 consists of 20 residues. V shed 4 bases and J 2 bases; nucleotides not matched to a gene: 17. The CDR3 region is CASSLPLGTSGIRRPYEQYF. In DNA form, the CDR3 reads TGTGCCAGCAGTTTACCCCTCGGGACTAGCGGGATTAGGCGCCCCTACGAGCAGTACTTC.